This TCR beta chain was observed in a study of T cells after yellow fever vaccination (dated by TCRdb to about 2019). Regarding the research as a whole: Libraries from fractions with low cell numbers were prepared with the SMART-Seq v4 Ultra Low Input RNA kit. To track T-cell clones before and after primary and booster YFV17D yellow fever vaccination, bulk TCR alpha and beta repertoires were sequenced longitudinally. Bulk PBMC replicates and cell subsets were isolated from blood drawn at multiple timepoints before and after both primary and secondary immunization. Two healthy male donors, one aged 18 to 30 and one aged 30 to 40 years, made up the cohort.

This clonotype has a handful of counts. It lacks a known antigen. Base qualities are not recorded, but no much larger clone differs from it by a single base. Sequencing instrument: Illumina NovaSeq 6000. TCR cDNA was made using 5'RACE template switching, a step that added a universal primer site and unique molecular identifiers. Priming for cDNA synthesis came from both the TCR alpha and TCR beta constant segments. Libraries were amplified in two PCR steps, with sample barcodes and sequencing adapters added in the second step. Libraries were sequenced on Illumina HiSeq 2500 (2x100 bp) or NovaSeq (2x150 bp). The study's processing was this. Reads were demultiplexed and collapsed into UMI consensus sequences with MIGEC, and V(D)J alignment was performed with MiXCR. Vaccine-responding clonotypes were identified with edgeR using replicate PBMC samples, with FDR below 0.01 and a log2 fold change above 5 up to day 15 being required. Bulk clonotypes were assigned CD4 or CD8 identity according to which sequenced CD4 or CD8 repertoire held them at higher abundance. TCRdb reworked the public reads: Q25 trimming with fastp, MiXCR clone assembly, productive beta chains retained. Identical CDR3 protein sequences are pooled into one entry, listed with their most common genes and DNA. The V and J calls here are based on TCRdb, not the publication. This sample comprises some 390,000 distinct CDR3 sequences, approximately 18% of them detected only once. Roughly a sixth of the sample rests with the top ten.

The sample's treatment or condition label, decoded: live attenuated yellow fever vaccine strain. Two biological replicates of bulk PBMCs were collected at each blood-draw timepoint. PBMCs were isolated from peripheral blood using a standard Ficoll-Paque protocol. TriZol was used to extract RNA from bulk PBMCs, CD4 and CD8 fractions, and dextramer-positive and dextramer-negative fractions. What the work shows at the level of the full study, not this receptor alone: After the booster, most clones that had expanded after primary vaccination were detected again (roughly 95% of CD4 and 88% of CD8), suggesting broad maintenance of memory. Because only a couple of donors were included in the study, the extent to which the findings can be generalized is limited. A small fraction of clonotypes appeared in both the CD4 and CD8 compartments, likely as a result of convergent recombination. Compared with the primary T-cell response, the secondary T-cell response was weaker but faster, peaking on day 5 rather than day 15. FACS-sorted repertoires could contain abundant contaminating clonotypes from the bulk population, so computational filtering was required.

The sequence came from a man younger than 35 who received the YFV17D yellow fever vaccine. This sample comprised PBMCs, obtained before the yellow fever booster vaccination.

The bases read TGCAGTGCTAGAGATCACAGGGTTGCGGTAGCTTTCTTT. This sequence encodes CSARDHRVAVAFF. The V and J genes are TRBV20-1 and TRBJ1-1; TRBD1 is a weak D gene call, 6 bases matching. The CDR3 contains 13 residues, cysteine and phenylalanine counted. Only the CDR3 DNA stays, 39 bases, in frame from base 1. The germline V gene (reference sequence) yields DFQATT for CDR1 and SNEGSKA for CDR2. V is clipped by 0 bases and J by 10 bases, and the sequence between their germline boundaries is 15 bases long.